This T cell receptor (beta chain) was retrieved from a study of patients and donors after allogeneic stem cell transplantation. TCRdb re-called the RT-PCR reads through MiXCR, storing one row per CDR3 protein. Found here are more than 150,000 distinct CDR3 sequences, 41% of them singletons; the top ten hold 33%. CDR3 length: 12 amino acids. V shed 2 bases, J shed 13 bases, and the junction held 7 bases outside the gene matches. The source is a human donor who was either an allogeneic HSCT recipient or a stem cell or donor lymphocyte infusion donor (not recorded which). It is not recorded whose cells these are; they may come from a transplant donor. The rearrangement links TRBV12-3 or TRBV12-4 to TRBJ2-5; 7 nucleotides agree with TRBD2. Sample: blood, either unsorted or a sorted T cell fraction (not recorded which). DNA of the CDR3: TGTGCCAGCAGTTTACTAGCGGATTTCCGGTACTTC. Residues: CASSLLADFRYF.